One sample yielded the 21 T cell receptor beta chains listed below, sequenced in a study of blood T cell repertoires in COVID-19. Libraries were prepared by immunoSEQ multiplex PCR; TCRdb keeps only in-frame clonotypes and omits some of them. Found here are 150,000 to 200,000 clones, about 80% of them singletons; the top ten hold about 2.7%. Sequencing used peripheral blood. Receptors originate from a human donor with acute or convalescent COVID-19. The donor label of this sample is uncertain.

V and J are TRBV5-8 and TRBJ2-6, with D maybe TRBD1 (6 bases). Germline V CDR1 and CDR2: SGHTS, YDEGEE. This CDR3 spans 15 amino acids. Trimming removed 5 bases from V and 1 base from J, with 10 bases in between. CDR3 sequence (DNA): TGTGCCAGCAGTTACAGGGCGTCTGGGGCCAACGTCCTGACTTTC. Amino acids: CASSYRASGANVLTF. Variable domain in full (rest from reference TRBV5-8 and TRBJ2-6): EAGVTQSPTHLIKTRGQQATLRCSPISGHTSVYWYQQALGLGLQFLLWYDEGEERNRGNFPPRFSGRQFPNYSSELNVNALELEDSALYLCASSYRASGANVLTFGAGSRLTVL.

A single count supports this clone. The chain links TRBV30 to TRBJ2-1; D unresolved. The germline V and J ends were trimmed by 1 base and 6 bases, with 13 bases remaining between them. CDR1 is GTSNPN, CDR2 SVGIG, per germline (reference sequence). The CDR3 extends over 14 amino acids. The CDR3 loop is CAWSASGHLNEQFF. CDR3 DNA: TGTGCCTGGAGTGCTTCGGGTCACCTCAATGAGCAGTTCTTC.

This clone was observed a few times. The chain carries TRBV6-5 and TRBJ2-5, with D perhaps matching TRBD2 (6 bases). The CDR3 has 16 amino acids. CDR1 is MNHEY, CDR2 SVGAGI, per germline. Trimming removed 2 bases from V and 5 bases from J, with 18 bases in between. The CDR3 DNA reads TGTGCCAGCAGTTACGGGGTAGCGGCGTCATCGGAGACCCAGTACTTC. Translation: CASSYGVAASSETQYF.

This chain joins TRBV7-9 and TRBJ1-1; D not certain. The CDR3 totals 14 residues. Germline CDR1 is SEHNR and CDR2 is FQNEAQ (reference sequence). V lost 0 bases and J lost 1, with 6 bases in between. The CDR3: CASSLALTNTEAFF. CDR3 DNA: TGTGCCAGCAGCTTAGCGCTAACGAACACTGAAGCTTTCTTT.

In its sample, this clone was seen a few times. The rearrangement joins TRBV11-2 to TRBJ2-7, with 7 bases that match TRBD1. The CDR3 consists of 14 residues. The trim removed 5 bases at V and 2 bases at J, leaving 6 bases unmatched. Germline V gene lookup returns CDR1 SGHAT and CDR2 FQNNGV. The CDR3 loop reads CASSGRGQTYEQYF. The DNA for the CDR3 is TGTGCCAGCAGCGGCCGGGGACAGACCTACGAGCAGTACTTC.

This chain links TRBV25-1 with TRBJ1-1; D unclear. CDR1 and CDR2 (germline): MGHDK, SYGVNS. The CDR3 is 12 residues long. V was cut by 6 bases and J by 7 bases, with 12 bases left in between. In DNA form, the CDR3 reads TGTGCCAGCAGCCTCGGGGTCGGTGAAGCTTTCTTT. Translated, it gives CASSLGVGEAFF.

This rearrangement joins TRBV27 to TRBJ2-3, with TRBD2 matching over 7 bases. The CDR3 sequence is 15 residues long. Germline V lookup: CDR1 MNHEY, CDR2 SMNVEV (reference sequence). Trimming removed 0 bases from V and 3 bases from J; junction bases left unmatched: 3. The CDR3 nucleotides are TGTGCCAGCAGTTTATCTGGGGGGGGGACAGATACGCAGTATTTT. Its translation: CASSLSGGGTDTQYF.

The chain carries TRBV30 and TRBJ2-7; D possibly corresponds to TRBD1 (5 bases). From germline, CDR1 is GTSNPN and CDR2 SVGIG (reference sequence). The CDR3 length is 12 residues. Trimming left V 6 bases short and J 4 bases short, with 13 bases between. The CDR3 reads CACQGVGYEQYF. CDR3 sequence (DNA): TGTGCCTGTCAGGGTGTTGGTTACGAGCAGTACTTC.

The rearrangement joins TRBV27 to TRBJ1-6, with D perhaps matching TRBD1 (6 bases). Trimming stripped 8 bases from V and 9 bases from J, with 14 bases between. The CDR3 totals 13 residues. The germline gives CDR1 MNHEY, CDR2 SMNVEV (reference sequence). CDR3 nucleotide sequence: TGTGCCAGCCTAGGGGGTGCGGGTTCACCCCTCCACTTT. This gives the protein CASLGGAGSPLHF.

The chain carries TRBV11-1 and TRBJ1-2, with no clear D. This CDR3 is 11 amino acids long. V lost 4 bases to trimming and J lost 12 bases, with 12 bases between them. Germline V gene lookup returns CDR1 SGHAT and CDR2 FQDESV (reference sequence). The CDR3: CASSSGRRNTF. Here the CDR3 DNA reads TGTGCCAGCAGCTCCGGACGGAGGAACACCTTC.

The count of this clone is one. The rearrangement joins TRBV6-1 to TRBJ2-2, with unresolved D. CDR3 size: 18 residues. The V and J ends lost 4 bases and 0 bases respectively, with 18 bases between them. CDR1 MNHNS and CDR2 SASEGT come from the germline V gene. The CDR3 DNA reads TGTGCCAGCAGTGGGTGGATTTCTGGCAGCGCGAACACCGGGGAGCTGTTTTTT. Protein: CASSGWISGSANTGELFF.

The V and J genes are TRBV30 and TRBJ2-7, with 10 nucleotides matching TRBD2. The CDR3 is made up of 14 amino acids. V lost 0 bases, J lost 2 bases, and 1 base stayed unmatched. Germline V lookup: CDR1 GTSNPN, CDR2 SVGIG (reference sequence). This chain's CDR3 is CAWSVTSGAYEQYF. The CDR3 DNA follows: TGTGCCTGGAGTGTAACTAGCGGGGCCTACGAGCAGTACTTC.

CDR3 in DNA: TGTGCCAGCAGGGTTGGAGAGGGCCCGGGGCAGCCCCAGCATTTT. Protein sequence: CASRVGEGPGQPQHF. The rearrangement links TRBV27 to TRBJ1-5; D is undetermined. Germline CDR1 MNHEY, CDR2 SMNVEV (reference sequence). Trimming took off 6 bases at V and 7 bases at J, with 19 bases between the two ends. CDR3 size: 15 residues.

The chain links TRBV20-1 to TRBJ1-2, with D possibly matching TRBD1 (5 bases). The germline V and J ends were trimmed by 6 bases and 6 bases, with 5 bases remaining between them. Per the germline V gene, CDR1 is DFQATT and CDR2 is SNEGSKA (reference sequence). The CDR3 extends over 9 amino acids. The CDR3 region has the DNA TGCAGTGCCAGGGATGGCTACACCTTC. Translating it yields CSARDGYTF.

This chain links TRBV10-1 with TRBJ2-1; 7 positions match TRBD1. CDR3 length: 15 residues. The V and J ends lost 5 bases and 2 bases, in that order; junction bases with no gene match: 6. CDR1 WNHNN and CDR2 SYGVQD come from the germline V gene (reference sequence). The CDR3, as DNA: TGCGCCAGCAGTACGAGACAGGGACCCTACAATGAGCAGTTCTTC. Protein product: CASSTRQGPYNEQFF.

The chain uses TRBV5-8 and TRBJ1-2, with 7 bases matching TRBD1. This CDR3 comprises 14 residues. Germline V gene lookup returns CDR1 SGHTS and CDR2 YDEGEE. V trimming: 0 bases; J trimming: 5 bases; junction bases outside the gene matches: 4. The CDR3 here is CASSLVYRGYGYTF. The CDR3 nucleotides read TGTGCCAGCAGCTTGGTCTACAGGGGATATGGCTACACCTTC.

V is TRBV2 and J is TRBJ2-1; TRBD1 matches at 12 bases. The germline V gene encodes CDR1 SNHLY and CDR2 FYNNEI. This CDR3 spans 16 amino acids. Trimming at V came to 1 base and at J to 8 bases, leaving 6 bases not matched to a gene. The CDR3: CASSEVRDRGLDEQFF. CDR3 DNA: TGTGCCAGCAGTGAAGTCCGGGACAGGGGGCTCGATGAGCAGTTCTTC.

The V and J genes are TRBV27 and TRBJ2-3; 10 bases are a match to TRBD2. Germline trimming cut 3 bases from V and 3 bases from J; bases unmatched to any gene: 6. The CDR3 extends over 16 amino acids. Germline V gives CDR1 MNHEY, CDR2 SMNVEV (reference sequence). In DNA, the CDR3 is TGTGCCAGCAGTTTCGCGGCTAGCGGGAGAACAGATACGCAGTATTTT. This gives the protein CASSFAASGRTDTQYF.

This clone has more than one count but fewer than ten. V gene TRBV7-8 combines with J gene TRBJ1-1, with D maybe TRBD1 (6 bases). The V end was cut by 6 bases, the J end by 3 bases, with 23 bases between. CDR1 and CDR2 from the germline V gene are SGHVS and FQNEAQ. This CDR3 is 17 amino acids long. The CDR3 is CASRAKLPGQGDTEAFF. For the CDR3, the DNA is TGTGCCAGCAGAGCTAAATTACCGGGACAAGGCGACACTGAAGCTTTCTTT.

The gene calls are TRBV10-2 and TRBJ1-1, with D perhaps matching TRBD1 (5 bases). The CDR3 has 14 amino acids. V lost 6 bases to trimming and J lost 0 bases, with 11 bases between them. Germline assignment: CDR1 WSHSY and CDR2 SAAADI. In DNA form, the CDR3 reads TGCGCCAGCAGCCTGGCAGGGCTGAACACTGAAGCTTTCTTT. This sequence encodes CASSLAGLNTEAFF.

The V and J genes are TRBV12-3 or TRBV12-4 and TRBJ2-3; D gene ambiguous. Trimming removed 5 bases at V and 0 bases at J, with 6 bases between. This CDR3 is 13 amino acids long. The CDR3 loop is CASSTQSTDTQYF. The CDR3 DNA sequence: TGTGCCAGCAGTACCCAGAGCACAGATACGCAGTATTTT.